The clone carrying this T cell receptor (beta chain) is a singleton in its sample. Its matching antigen is unknown. A single record per CDR3 protein comes from TCRdb applying MiXCR to the reads. The repertoire includes some 940,000 distinct CDR3 sequences, approximately 31% of them detected once, and roughly an eighth sits in the top ten. Germline CDR1 is SGHVS and CDR2 is FNYEAQ. V dropped 2 bases and J dropped 9 bases, with 15 bases sitting between them. This CDR3 spans 14 amino acids. These data belong to a study of T cell repertoires in cytomegalovirus infection. Study as a whole: Peptides in the study included HLA-C-restricted and HLA-B-restricted CMV epitopes. Public signatures in TCR beta pointed to CMV infection and matching HLA type.

Whole-study findings and limits: Public TCR beta family frequency separated CMV-and-HLA carriers, including in an independent cohort.

This chain uses TRBV7-6 with TRBJ2-3; tentatively, D is TRBD1 or TRBD2 (5 bases each). The sequences come from cultured CD8+ T cells from PBMCs, collected from culture after CMV antigen stimulation. This TCR was sampled from a human donor in good health (CMV status not recorded). Some clones in this sample may be carry-over from other donors' samples. Written as DNA, the CDR3 is TGTGCCAGCAGCTTACCTTACGGGACCCAAACGCAGTATTTT. It specifies CASSLPYGTQTQYF.